This paragraph reports one TCR beta chain. Its antigen is as yet unknown. Other DNA sequences in this specimen translate into the identical CDR3. The sample's treatment: oral pan-JAK inhibitor, 5-10 mg twice daily. There are 12 residues in the CDR3. With 4 bases clipped from V and 6 bases from J, the junction kept 5 bases outside the gene matches. CDR1 is GTSNPN, CDR2 SVGIG, per germline (reference sequence). Following extraction, RNA underwent reverse transcription to cDNA, which served as the sequencing template. Repertoires were generated with immunoSEQ multiplex PCR, while TCRdb's copy carries only in-frame clones and drops some. This table holds over 150,000 clones, 55% to 70% found once. These data are taken from a study of CD8+ T cells in alopecia areata. Whole-study context: Treated patients took oral tofacitinib at 5 to 10 mg twice daily. Severity in treated patients was scored by percentage of scalp area affected. General study results and limits: Compared with mice, patients displayed less clear TCR sharing, possibly for HLA-related reasons.

The V and J genes are TRBV30 and TRBJ1-1, with 7 bases matching TRBD1. The source material was CD4+ T cells sorted from blood, sampled at week 4, from a patient treated with tofacitinib. The origin of this receptor is a human donor with alopecia areata. In nucleotides, the CDR3 is TGTGCCTGGACCGACAGGGTCCCTGAAGCTTTCTTT. Encoded protein: CAWTDRVPEAFF. The entire variable domain, with the rest obtained from reference TRBV30 and TRBJ1-1, is as follows: SQTIHQWPATLVQPVGSPLSLECTVEGTSNPNLYWYRQAAGRGLQLLFYSVGIGQISSEVPQNLSASRPQDRQFILSSKKLLLSDSGFYLCAWTDRVPEAFFGQGTRLTVV.